Below are 6 T cell receptor beta chains sequenced from a single sample in a study of blood T cells in healthy people across ages. PCR was performed a second time for about 6 to 12 cycles using a sample-barcoded 5' primer and a J-beta primer mix. From the 5' RACE reads, TCRdb called clonotypes with MiXCR, one entry per CDR3 protein. Seen here are 650,000 to 1,000,000 distinct CDR3 sequences, approximately 35% observed once, and the top ten hold 10% to 15%. Sequencing input: blood. Every receptor here comes from a man aged 18-30 years in good health.

The chain carries TRBV29-1 and TRBJ1-1; possibly TRBD1 for D (5 bases). Per the germline V gene, CDR1 is SQVTM and CDR2 is ANQGSEA. CDR3 length: 12 residues. CDR3 coding DNA: TGCACCGAGGAGGTAGGGGACACTGAAGCTTTCTTT. Protein: CTEEVGDTEAFF.

J is TRBJ1-5 and V is TRBV20-1; TRBD1 is a possible D gene (5 bases). V lost 0 bases and J 4 bases, leaving 22 bases between the germline ends. The CDR3 loop spans 18 amino acids. Germline CDR1 DFQATT, CDR2 SNEGSKA (reference sequence). The DNA for the CDR3 is TGCAGTGCTAGAGATCATTCCGGAGCGAGGGGTTTTAATCAGCCCCAGCATTTT. Its translation: CSARDHSGARGFNQPQHF.

CDR3 in amino acids: CASSYSLSGSGANVLTF. The DNA for the CDR3 is TGTGCCAGCAGTTACTCCCTATCCGGGTCTGGGGCCAACGTCCTGACTTTC. This sequence joins TRBV6-5 and TRBJ2-6; D gene unclear. CDR1 is MNHEY, CDR2 SVGAGI, per germline. CDR3 size: 17 residues. V lost 0 bases, J lost 1 base, and 10 bases lay in between.

This chain uses TRBV6-6 with TRBJ2-1; D gene uncertain. The CDR3 runs 14 residues. Trimming stripped 6 bases from V and 0 bases from J, with 9 bases between. The germline gives CDR1 MNHNY, CDR2 SVGAGI (reference sequence). The CDR3 DNA reads as TGTGCCAGCAGACCCAGAAGCTCCTACAATGAGCAGTTCTTC. Protein product: CASRPRSSYNEQFF.

This clonotype was observed a handful of times. The chain carries TRBV7-2 and TRBJ2-1; 9 positions agree with TRBD2. The germline V gene encodes CDR1 SGHTA and CDR2 FQGNSA. This CDR3 has 16 residues. Germline trimming cut 0 bases from V and 1 base from J; bases unmatched to any gene: 1. CDR3 coding DNA: TGTGCCAGCAGCTTAGCGCGGGAGGGGTCCTACAATGAGCAGTTCTTC. It specifies CASSLAREGSYNEQFF. The complete variable domain, with remaining parts taken from reference TRBV7-2 and TRBJ2-1, reads GAGVSQSPSNKVTEKGKDVELRCDPISGHTALYWYRQSLGQGLEFLIYFQGNSAPDKSGLPSDRFSAERTGGSVSTLTIQRTQQEDSAVYLCASSLAREGSYNEQFFGPGTRLTVL.

The chain is built from TRBV20-1 and TRBJ1-5; tentatively, D is TRBD1 (6 bases). The germline gives CDR1 DFQATT, CDR2 SNEGSKA (reference sequence). The CDR3 contains 17 residues. Trimming took off 0 bases at V and 3 bases at J, with 18 bases between the two ends. DNA for the CDR3: TGCAGTGCTAGAGAGCCTCTCCCAGACAGGCTCAATCAGCCCCAGCATTTT. Protein: CSAREPLPDRLNQPQHF.